These 6 T cell receptor beta chains were all obtained from the same sample, sequenced in a study of cytomegalovirus exposure and HLA in healthy donors (TCRdb year 2017). Receptor libraries were prepared by the immunoSEQ multiplex PCR assay. For the multiplex PCR, a mixture combining 60 forward primers for TCR Vbeta segments and 13 reverse primers for TCR Jbeta segments was used. TCRdb carries this immuneACCESS record with in-frame sequences only. Its versions omit some clonotypes, under half of them owing to an unresolved V gene in the studies checked, with the rest unexplained. The sample data list about 170,000 clones, and under 85% of these were observed just once. The top ten constitute 3.1% of the sample. The sequenced sample consisted of PBMCs. These receptors all come from a female donor in good health and CMV-seronegative.

The chain couples TRBV27 to TRBJ2-7; D gene unclear. The CDR3 consists of 17 residues. Germline V gene sequence: CDR1 MNHEY, CDR2 SMNVEV (reference sequence). V was clipped by 0 bases and J by 7 bases, with 22 bases between them. The CDR3 region has the DNA TGTGCCAGCAGTTTATCTCGTGAGGCCTACTGGGTGGATGAGCAGTACTTC. This encodes CASSLSREAYWVDEQYF.

J is TRBJ2-5 and V is TRBV7-3; D uncertain. Per the germline V gene, CDR1 is SGHTA and CDR2 is FQGTGA. The CDR3 sequence is 13 residues long. V lost 3 bases, J lost 2 bases, and 7 bases lay in between. CDR3 loop: CASSFSSQETQYF. Here the CDR3 DNA reads TGTGCCAGCAGCTTTAGTTCACAAGAGACCCAGTACTTC.

This clone was counted between two and nine times. This rearrangement joins TRBV18 to TRBJ1-1, with a tentative D call TRBD1 (6 bases). Germline-derived CDR1 and CDR2 are KGHSH and LQKENI. V lost 3 bases and J 1 base, leaving 12 bases between the germline ends. The CDR3 runs 15 residues. The CDR3: CASSPTGTRNTEAFF. CDR3 DNA sequence: TGTGCCAGCTCACCGACCGGGACACGGAACACTGAAGCTTTCTTT.

In this sample, this clone turned up a few times. This sequence joins TRBV10-3 and TRBJ2-3; 11 positions agree with TRBD2. CDR3 size: 17 residues. After removal of 6 bases from V and 3 bases from J, the junction contained 11 bases not matched to a gene. Germline values: CDR1 ENHRY, CDR2 SYGVKD. CDR3 sequence: CAIRTLLAGAGTDTQYF. The CDR3 coding sequence is TGTGCCATCAGAACCTTACTAGCGGGGGCCGGAACAGATACGCAGTATTTT.

This chain uses TRBV7-8 with TRBJ2-2; 11 bases align to TRBD2. Germline assignment: CDR1 SGHVS and CDR2 FQNEAQ. Trimming removed 5 bases from V and 4 bases from J; junction bases left unmatched: 6. The CDR3 spans 16 residues. CDR3 protein: CASSQSSGGPTGELFF. CDR3 sequence (DNA): TGTGCCAGCAGCCAATCTAGCGGGGGGCCCACCGGGGAGCTGTTTTTT.

V usage is TRBV28 and J usage is TRBJ1-1, with 7 nucleotides matching TRBD1. This CDR3 is built from 13 residues. V lost 6 bases to trimming and J lost 4 bases; unmatched junction nucleotides: 5. Germline V gives CDR1 MDHEN, CDR2 SYDVKM. The CDR3 region is CASSRDRVTEAFF. The CDR3 bases are TGTGCCAGCAGCCGAGACAGGGTCACTGAAGCTTTCTTT.